This T cell receptor beta chain originates from a study of early T cells in non-severe SARS-CoV-2 infection. Overall study context: Unpaired chains resulted from sequencing bulk RNA of unsorted whole blood. Study-level results: Using VDJdb, the matching emphasized anti-spike CD8 responses while missing private and CD4 specificities.

Unique molecular identifiers were affixed to single, distinct cDNA molecules. TCRdb recomputed calls from the 5' RACE reads with MiXCR, one row per CDR3 protein. This table has roughly 52,000 distinct CDR3 sequences, around 7.5% appearing once. In the case of this clonotype: The antigen is undetermined.

Sequencing was carried out using whole blood. This clonotype was obtained from an adult who was a healthcare worker with PCR-confirmed SARS-CoV-2 infection or an uninfected control (not recorded which).

The CDR3 here is CASQPTSIGRVYEQYF. The CDR3 DNA reads TGTGCCAGCCAACCGACAAGTATAGGTCGGGTCTACGAGCAGTACTTC. The chain uses TRBV21-1 and TRBJ2-7. TRBV21-1 is described as a pseudogene. The CDR3 loop spans 16 amino acids.